This T cell receptor (beta chain) was identified during a study of regulatory T cells in long-lasting Graves disease. Overall study context: The criterion for persistent Graves' disease was over 5 years of antithyroid drugs with positive TSH receptor antibodies.

The time point was: persistent/refractory GD, antithyroid drugs over 5 years with positive TRAb. Scientists built the TCR library using RNA that was extracted from PBMCs. Patients met American Thyroid Association criteria for Graves' disease. The CDR3 extends over 16 amino acids. The ends were cut back, 5 bases at V and 2 bases at J, with 17 bases in the middle. CDR1 is SGHTA, CDR2 FQGNSA, per germline. Concerning this clonotype itself: Its target is unknown.

Building the TCR beta libraries relied on iRepertoire HTBI primers, and CDR3 regions underwent Arm-PCR. Each CDR3 protein gets one entry after TCRdb re-called the multiplex PCR reads with MiXCR. The sample lists 350,000 to 500,000 distinct CDR3 sequences; around 20% were seen once. Whole-study results and caveats: Persistent cases favored TRBV28, TRBJ1-2 and TRBJ2-5. A limited number of samples was an acknowledged limitation.

This sample comprised peripheral blood mononuclear cells (PBMCs), obtained when the disease was refractory, from a patient treated with antithyroid drugs. The chain carries TRBV7-2 and TRBJ2-3; tentative D call: TRBD1 (6 bases). The TCR sequence derives from a female donor with Graves disease. The CDR3 loop is CASSPQGSRVTDTQYF. The DNA of the CDR3 is TGTGCCAGCAGCCCCCAGGGGAGTAGGGTCACAGATACGCAGTATTTT.